The next 25 T cell receptor beta chains were all read from a single sample in a study of blood T cell repertoires in COVID-19. Sequenced by immunoSEQ multiplex PCR; TCRdb stores in-frame clones only, minus some. Of 55,000 to 75,000 clones listed, 65% to 85% were seen once; the top ten hold roughly 9.3%. Sequencing input: peripheral blood. These receptor sequences come from a man older than 75 with COVID-19, enrolled during active disease.

The chain employs TRBV5-1 and TRBJ2-5, with 14 positions matching TRBD2. From germline, CDR1 is SGHRS and CDR2 YFSETQ. The CDR3 covers 18 residues. The junction had 12 bases not matched to a gene; V was cut back by 4 bases and J by 4 bases. The CDR3 DNA is TGCGCCAGCAGCGCATTAGGGACTAGCGGGAGCACGCGAGAGACCCAGTACTTC. Translating gives CASSALGTSGSTRETQYF.

The CDR3 DNA is TGTGCCAGTAGTAATGGCGGGGGGGTCGCCACCGGGGAGCTGTTTTTT. Amino acids: CASSNGGGVATGELFF. V is TRBV19 and J is TRBJ2-2, with 9 nucleotides matching TRBD2. From germline, CDR1 is LNHDA and CDR2 SQIVND (reference sequence). The CDR3 is 16 amino acids. V trimming: 4 bases; J trimming: 4 bases; junction bases outside the gene matches: 7. Supplemented by reference TRBV19 and TRBJ2-2, the full variable domain reads DGGITQSPKYLFRKEGQNVTLSCEQNLNHDAMYWYRQDPGQGLRLIYYSQIVNDFQKGDIAEGYSVSREKKESFPLTVTSAQKNPTAFYLCASSNGGGVATGELFFGEGSRLTVL.

J is TRBJ1-6 and V is TRBV4-1, with a weak D call TRBD1 (5 bases). This CDR3 comprises 17 residues. V gave up 4 bases and J gave up 7 bases, with 20 bases separating them. The germline CDR1 and CDR2 sequences are MGHRA and YSYEKL. DNA for the CDR3: TGCGCCAGCAGCCGCCAGAGCCGGGACGGGGGGAATTCACCCCTCCACTTT. This gives the protein CASSRQSRDGGNSPLHF.

This clone was counted only a few times. The chain joins TRBV5-4 to TRBJ1-1, with D possibly matching TRBD1 (6 bases). From germline, CDR1 is SGHNT and CDR2 YYREEE (reference sequence). CDR3 length equals 13 residues. With 1 base removed from V and 5 bases from J, the gap between germline ends came to 9 bases. The CDR3: CASSLNRDTEAFF. The CDR3 coding sequence is TGTGCCAGCAGCTTGAACAGGGATACTGAAGCTTTCTTT.

Only one count was recorded for this clone. V gene TRBV6-2 or TRBV6-3 combines with J gene TRBJ1-2; TRBD1 is a possible D gene (5 bases). Trimming removed 6 bases from V and 1 base from J, with 12 bases in between. This CDR3 comprises 14 residues. Germline CDR1 and CDR2: MNHEY and SVGEGT. In DNA, the CDR3 is TGTGCCAGCAGCGGTTGGGGCCTTAACTATGGCTACACCTTC. Its translation is CASSGWGLNYGYTF.

The chain combines TRBV4-2 with TRBJ2-1, with 10 bases lining up with TRBD2. This CDR3 spans 15 amino acids. Per germline, CDR1 LGHNA and CDR2 YNFKEQ. With V trimmed by 2 bases and J by 5 bases, 3 bases remained unmatched. The CDR3 nucleotides read TGTGCCAGCAGCCAATCTAGCGGGGGTGACAATGAGCAGTTCTTC. Translation: CASSQSSGGDNEQFF.

The rearrangement uses TRBV5-5 and TRBJ1-1, with 9 bases lining up with TRBD1. The CDR3 is 15 residues long. With 4 bases clipped from V and 6 bases from J, the junction kept 10 bases outside the gene matches. Per the germline V gene, CDR1 is SGHKS and CDR2 is YYEKEE (reference sequence). The CDR3 spells CASSITQGASSEAFF. The CDR3 coding sequence is TGTGCCAGCAGCATTACACAGGGGGCTTCTTCTGAAGCTTTCTTT.

The chain couples TRBV29-1 to TRBJ1-3, with 11 bases identical to TRBD1. Germline V gives CDR1 SQVTM, CDR2 ANQGSEA. The CDR3 runs to 14 residues. Losses at the gene ends were 6 bases for V and 3 bases for J; bases not matched to a gene: 4. CDR3 DNA: TGCAGCGTAGAGGGACAGGGGGATGGAAACACCATATATTTT. Protein: CSVEGQGDGNTIYF.

This rearrangement joins TRBV7-6 to TRBJ2-2; 7 positions match TRBD1. CDR3 length equals 20 residues. V lost 1 base, J lost 3 bases, and 17 bases stayed unmatched. Germline V gene data show CDR1 as SGHVS and CDR2 as FNYEAQ. Here the CDR3 DNA reads TGTGCCAGCAGCTTAGTAGGGGGAATACTACAGGGGCGACACACCGGGGAGCTGTTTTTT. Its protein product is CASSLVGGILQGRHTGELFF.

The chain employs TRBV15 and TRBJ2-5; 8 bases agree with TRBD2. This CDR3 is 18 amino acids long. CDR1 is LNHNV, CDR2 YYDKDF, per germline (reference sequence). The J segment lost 2 bases and the V segment lost 2 bases, leaving 13 bases of the junction unmatched. For the CDR3, the DNA is TGTGCCACCAGCAGATCTCCTGGGGGTAGCGGGGAACAAGAGACCCAGTACTTC. Translated: CATSRSPGGSGEQETQYF.

The CDR3 here is CASSLEMNTEAFF. DNA for the CDR3: TGTGCCAGCAGCCTCGAGATGAACACTGAAGCTTTCTTT. J is TRBJ1-1 and V is TRBV6-4; D not resolved. The germline CDR1 and CDR2 sequences are MRHNA and SNTAGT. V was clipped by 6 bases and J by 0 bases, with 8 bases between them. This CDR3 is built from 13 residues.

The chain employs TRBV30 and TRBJ1-1; tentative D call: TRBD1 (5 bases). Germline V gene data show CDR1 as GTSNPN and CDR2 as SVGIG (reference sequence). The CDR3 is 15 amino acids. Deletions cut 3 bases from V and 0 bases from J, with 14 bases between. CDR3 protein: CAWRGQGTMNTEAFF. CDR3 sequence (DNA): TGTGCCTGGAGGGGGCAGGGCACCATGAACACTGAAGCTTTCTTT.

This chain links TRBV5-1 with TRBJ2-7, with 7 positions matching TRBD1. The germline gives CDR1 SGHRS, CDR2 YFSETQ. V shed 8 bases and J 0 bases; nucleotides not matched to a gene: 11. The CDR3 has 15 residues. The CDR3 loop reads CASSGQPQNSYEQYF. Here the CDR3 DNA reads TGCGCCAGTTCGGGACAGCCACAGAACTCCTACGAGCAGTACTTC.

This chain joins TRBV20-1 and TRBJ2-7, with D possibly matching TRBD2 (6 bases). Trimming stripped 3 bases from V and 6 bases from J, with 18 bases between. CDR3 length equals 14 residues. Looked up from germline, CDR1 is DFQATT and CDR2 is SNEGSKA (reference sequence). The CDR3 region is CSASSGGSSGEQYV. The CDR3 DNA reads TGCAGTGCTAGTAGCGGAGGGTCGTCGGGCGAGCAGTACGTC.

The chain employs TRBV5-5 and TRBJ2-1, with D maybe TRBD1 (5 bases). Trimming took 0 bases from V and 9 from J, leaving 16 bases between them. Germline CDR1 and CDR2: SGHKS and YYEKEE (reference sequence). CDR3 size: 15 residues. The CDR3 DNA sequence: TGTGCCAGCAGCTTGGATGGTCAGGGTTTCGGTGAGCAGTTCTTC. It codes for CASSLDGQGFGEQFF.

V gene TRBV30 combines with J gene TRBJ1-5; D is unclear. Trimming removed 0 bases at V and 6 bases at J, with 9 bases between. Germline CDR1 and CDR2: GTSNPN and SVGIG (reference sequence). The CDR3 runs 13 residues. The CDR3 DNA sequence: TGTGCCTGGAGTGTTGGTGAGGGTCAGCCCCAGCATTTT. Translating gives CAWSVGEGQPQHF. Based on the CDR3 plus reference TRBV30 and TRBJ1-5, the full variable domain is SQTIHQWPATLVQPVGSPLSLECTVEGTSNPNLYWYRQAAGRGLQLLFYSVGIGQISSEVPQNLSASRPQDRQFILSSKKLLLSDSGFYLCAWSVGEGQPQHFGDGTRLSIL.

This clone came up once. The J gene is TRBJ1-1, the V gene TRBV25-1, with unresolved D. Trimming took 5 bases from V and 1 from J, leaving 11 bases between them. The CDR3 is 14 residues long. In germline, CDR1 is MGHDK, CDR2 SYGVNS. CDR3 coding DNA: TGTGCCAGCAGTCTGAACTACGGGAACACTGAAGCTTTCTTT. Protein: CASSLNYGNTEAFF. Together with reference TRBV25-1 and TRBJ1-1, the CDR3 gives the full variable domain: EADIYQTPRYLVIGTGKKITLECSQTMGHDKMYWYQQDPGMELHLIHYSYGVNSTEKGDLSSESTVSRIRTEHFPLTLESARPSHTSQYLCASSLNYGNTEAFFGQGTRLTVV.

This chain links TRBV10-2 with TRBJ1-5; 7 bases match TRBD1. CDR1 and CDR2 from the germline V gene are WSHSY and SAAADI. J gave up 3 bases and V 6 bases, and 2 bases lay outside the gene matches. The CDR3 totals 13 residues. In DNA form, the CDR3 reads TGCGCCAGCAGGGGACAGCTCAATCAGCCCCAGCATTTT. This encodes CASRGQLNQPQHF.

This clone was seen once. The rearrangement links TRBV4-3 to TRBJ1-5; 10 nucleotides agree with TRBD1. The CDR3 is made up of 15 amino acids. Losses at the gene ends were 3 bases for V and 3 bases for J; bases not matched to a gene: 2. CDR1 is LGHNA, CDR2 YSLEER, per germline. CDR3 coding DNA: TGCGCCAGCAGCCAGGACAGGGGGAACAATCAGCCCCAGCATTTT. This codes for CASSQDRGNNQPQHF.

The chain links TRBV3-1 (or the pseudogene TRBV3-2) to TRBJ2-3, with 8 nucleotides matching TRBD2. J lost 4 bases, V lost 8 bases, and 8 bases had no gene match. This CDR3 comprises 14 residues. From germline, CDR1 is LGHDT and CDR2 YNNKEL (reference sequence). The CDR3 DNA reads TGTGCCAGCTTGGGCGGGGGGAGCCCAGATACGCAGTATTTT. Its translation: CASLGGGSPDTQYF.

This sequence joins TRBV18 and TRBJ1-2; 7 positions match TRBD1. With 0 bases clipped from V and 4 bases from J, the junction kept 8 bases outside the gene matches. The CDR3 sequence is 16 residues long. CDR1 and CDR2 (germline): KGHSH, LQKENI. The CDR3 protein is CASSPPAGGASYGYTF. Written as DNA, the CDR3 is TGTGCCAGCTCACCACCGGCAGGGGGTGCGAGCTATGGCTACACCTTC.

This rearrangement joins TRBV19 to TRBJ1-2, with D unresolved. CDR1 LNHDA and CDR2 SQIVND come from the germline V gene (reference sequence). The length of the CDR3 is 14 residues. Trimming stripped 4 bases from V and 3 bases from J, with 12 bases between. CDR3 DNA sequence: TGTGCCAGTAGTACCGCCCGGGGAGACTATGGCTACACCTTC. Protein: CASSTARGDYGYTF.

Of note for this clone: Other DNA sequences in this specimen translate into the identical CDR3. This chain connects TRBV13 to TRBJ1-5, with 7 positions matching TRBD1. The CDR3 covers 14 residues. CDR1 and CDR2 from the germline V gene are PRHDT and FYEKMQ (reference sequence). V was pared by 0 bases and J by 6 bases, with 2 bases of the junction left unmatched. The CDR3 region is CASSLGQGVQPQHF. As DNA, the CDR3 is TGTGCCAGCAGCTTAGGCCAGGGGGTTCAGCCCCAGCATTTT. Full variable domain (remainder filled in from reference TRBV13 and TRBJ1-5): AAGVIQSPRHLIKEKRETATLKCYPIPRHDTVYWYQQGPGQDPQFLISFYEKMQSDKGSIPDRFSAQQFSDYHSELNMSSLELGDSALYFCASSLGQGVQPQHFGDGTRLSIL.

CDR3 DNA: TGTGCCAGCAGCCGATCCGGGACAGGGCACAATCAGCCCCAGCATTTT. Its protein is CASSRSGTGHNQPQHF. J is TRBJ1-5 and V is TRBV7-9, with TRBD1 identical over 9 bases. The CDR3 is 16 residues long. The J segment lost 3 bases and the V segment lost 5 bases, leaving 8 bases of the junction unmatched. Germline CDR1 is SEHNR and CDR2 is FQNEAQ (reference sequence).

V usage is TRBV11-2 and J usage is TRBJ1-5; 8 bases fit TRBD1. Losses at the gene ends were 4 bases for V and 4 bases for J; bases not matched to a gene: 6. The V gene's germline CDR1 is SGHAT and CDR2 FQNNGV. The CDR3 contains 15 residues. The CDR3 loop is CASSWGTGWNQPQHF. The CDR3 nucleotides are TGTGCCAGCAGCTGGGGGACAGGTTGGAATCAGCCCCAGCATTTT.